Presented here are 6 T cell receptor beta chains from one specimen sequenced in a study of identical twins. From the 5' RACE reads, TCRdb called clonotypes with MiXCR, one entry per CDR3 protein. The sample includes roughly 720,000 distinct CDR3 sequences, approximately 18% of them seen just once. The same sample was also used in a study of T cells expressing NK-cell markers.

Specimen: PBMCs. Every receptor here comes from a young woman in good health.

The table lists this clonotype with many counts. V gene TRBV28 combines with J gene TRBJ2-1; 10 bases match TRBD2. CDR3 length: 17 residues. Germline-derived CDR1 and CDR2 are MDHEN and SYDVKM. J lost 2 bases, V lost 10 bases, and 14 bases had no gene match. This CDR3 reads CATESSGSQGTYNEQFF. The CDR3, as DNA: TGTGCCACCGAATCTAGCGGGAGTCAGGGGACCTACAATGAGCAGTTCTTC.

The chain carries TRBV6-1 and TRBJ2-1, with 12 bases matching TRBD2. The CDR3 spans 17 residues. Germline CDR1 and CDR2: MNHNS and SASEGT. The V segment lost 6 bases and the J segment 8 bases; nucleotides outside the gene matches: 14. The CDR3 nucleotides are TGTGCCAGCAGCCCAAGTGGGGCTAGCGGGGGGGCCTATGAGCAGTTCTTC. Protein: CASSPSGASGGAYEQFF.

The chain joins TRBV7-9 to TRBJ2-1; D is ambiguous. The V gene's germline CDR1 is SEHNR and CDR2 FQNEAQ (reference sequence). CDR3 size: 11 residues. V lost 1 base and J 9 bases, leaving 4 bases between the germline ends. DNA for the CDR3: TGTGCCAGCAGCTTAGAGGCTGAGCAGTTCTTC. It is translated as CASSLEAEQFF.

This clonotype appeared many times. The chain combines TRBV6-5 with TRBJ2-7; maybe TRBD2 (6 bases). This CDR3 has 15 residues. Trimming shortened V by 4 bases and J by 1 base, and 14 bases separated the two germline ends. The germline V gene encodes CDR1 MNHEY and CDR2 SVGAGI. CDR3 in DNA: TGTGCCAGCAGTTCGGCGGGGACGGGTTCCTACGAGCAGTACTTC. Translating gives CASSSAGTGSYEQYF.

This chain uses TRBV13 with TRBJ2-7; TRBD2 agrees at 12 bases. CDR3 length equals 16 residues. The germline V gene encodes CDR1 PRHDT and CDR2 FYEKMQ (reference sequence). J gave up 6 bases and V 4 bases, and 10 bases lay outside the gene matches. The CDR3 region has the DNA TGTGCCAGCAGCTCGACCCTGACTAGCGGGAGCGGCGAGCAGTACTTC. Protein: CASSSTLTSGSGEQYF.

The chain combines TRBV4-2 with TRBJ2-1, with 8 bases identical to TRBD2. CDR1 and CDR2 from the germline V gene are LGHNA and YNFKEQ. CDR3 length equals 15 residues. J lost 5 bases, V lost 4 bases, and 7 bases had no gene match. The DNA of the CDR3 is TGTGCCAGCAGCCTCCCCAGAGCGGGGGACAATGAGCAGTTCTTC. Protein product: CASSLPRAGDNEQFF.